The 25 T cell receptor beta chains below were found in one sample sequenced in a study of cytomegalovirus exposure and HLA in healthy donors. The study ran its PCR with 60 Vbeta and 13 Jbeta primers. Profiling relied on immunoSEQ multiplex PCR, and the TCRdb table lists in-frame clones only, not all of them. The sample holds some 130,000 clones, about four fifths seen once. Sequenced: PBMCs. The receptors originated from a man aged 25 to 40 in good health.

J is TRBJ2-3 and V is TRBV7-2, with TRBD2 matching 9 bases. With 1 base clipped from V and 6 bases from J, the junction kept 5 bases outside the gene matches. The CDR3 sequence is 15 residues long. The germline gives CDR1 SGHTA, CDR2 FQGNSA. CDR3 loop: CASSLGVAGVDTQYF. DNA for the CDR3: TGTGCCAGCAGCTTAGGGGTAGCGGGGGTGGATACGCAGTATTTT.

The chain is built from TRBV7-6 and TRBJ2-3; 7 nucleotides align to TRBD2. Germline V gives CDR1 SGHVS, CDR2 FNYEAQ. The V segment lost 4 bases and the J segment 0 bases; nucleotides outside the gene matches: 4. The CDR3 is 15 residues long. The CDR3 sequence: CASSWGGLSTDTQYF. DNA for the CDR3: TGTGCCAGCAGCTGGGGGGGACTAAGCACAGATACGCAGTATTTT.

This clone was seen a handful of times. The V and J genes are TRBV9 and TRBJ2-3; 8 bases map to TRBD2. J lost 3 bases, V lost 3 bases, and 3 bases had no gene match. Germline CDR1 reads SGDLS; CDR2 reads YYNGEE. The CDR3 is 14 amino acids. The CDR3 nucleotides read TGTGCCAGCAGCGCGGGAGGGAAGACAGATACGCAGTATTTT. Its protein is CASSAGGKTDTQYF.

V and J are TRBV30 and TRBJ1-5; no firm D call. The germline V gene encodes CDR1 GTSNPN and CDR2 SVGIG (reference sequence). This CDR3 is 14 amino acids long. V lost 5 bases to trimming and J lost 4 bases, with 15 bases between them. The CDR3 reads CAWLPGSLNQPQHF. The CDR3, as DNA: TGTGCCTGGTTACCGGGAAGCCTAAATCAGCCCCAGCATTTT.

The chain joins TRBV2 to TRBJ2-3; D is perhaps TRBD2 (6 bases). This CDR3 has 12 residues. The V and J ends lost 6 bases and 2 bases respectively, with 6 bases between them. Germline CDR1 reads SNHLY; CDR2 reads FYNNEI. CDR3 nucleotides: TGTGCCAGCAGGGACTACACAGATACGCAGTATTTT. It codes for CASRDYTDTQYF.

The chain joins TRBV5-5 to TRBJ2-7, with 11 bases that match TRBD2. The length of the CDR3 is 15 residues. Germline V CDR1 and CDR2: SGHKS, YYEKEE (reference sequence). V shed 4 bases and J 3 bases; nucleotides not matched to a gene: 6. CDR3 protein: CASSGGLAVVYEQYF. DNA for the CDR3: TGTGCCAGCAGCGGGGGACTAGCGGTTGTCTACGAGCAGTACTTC.

The chain is built from TRBV19 and TRBJ1-5; 8 bases match TRBD1. With 10 bases clipped from V and 7 bases from J, the junction kept 15 bases outside the gene matches. This CDR3 has 15 amino acids. The germline CDR1 and CDR2 sequences are LNHDA and SQIVND (reference sequence). CDR3 coding DNA: TGTGCCACCCAGGAACAGGGGGTGGTTCGACAGCCCCAGCATTTT. Protein sequence: CATQEQGVVRQPQHF.

The genes are TRBV6-5 and TRBJ2-7; D perhaps matches TRBD1 (5 bases). This CDR3 contains 15 residues. The ends were cut back, 6 bases at V and 0 bases at J, with 15 bases in the middle. Germline values: CDR1 MNHEY, CDR2 SVGAGI. The CDR3: CASSKNRIDSYEQYF. The DNA of the CDR3 is TGTGCCAGCAGCAAGAACAGGATCGACTCCTACGAGCAGTACTTC.

This clone was seen a handful of times. The rearrangement joins TRBV19 to TRBJ2-1; 8 bases fit TRBD2. Germline CDR1 reads LNHDA; CDR2 reads SQIVND (reference sequence). Trimming cost V 2 bases and J 5 bases; bases outside gene matches: 8. The CDR3 is made up of 16 amino acids. DNA of the CDR3: TGTGCCAGTAGTATATTTGGCACTAGCGGACACAATGAGCAGTTCTTC. Amino acids: CASSIFGTSGHNEQFF.

V gene TRBV5-1 combines with J gene TRBJ1-2, with 7 bases that match TRBD1. CDR3 size: 13 residues. Germline V lookup: CDR1 SGHRS, CDR2 YFSETQ. Trimming at V came to 4 bases and at J to 8 bases, leaving 8 bases not matched to a gene. CDR3: CASSPPTGEGYTF. The CDR3 DNA follows: TGCGCCAGCAGCCCTCCCACAGGGGAAGGCTACACCTTC.

The V and J genes are TRBV6-5 and TRBJ2-2; 9 nucleotides align to TRBD1. This CDR3 contains 16 residues. After removal of 2 bases from V and 3 bases from J, the junction contained 4 bases not matched to a gene. Germline loops: CDR1 MNHEY, CDR2 SVGAGI. Here the CDR3 DNA reads TGTGCCAGCAGTTACCTGGGACAGGGTGACACCGGGGAGCTGTTTTTT. This sequence encodes CASSYLGQGDTGELFF.

A single count supports this clone. The chain links TRBV30 to TRBJ2-7; TRBD1 might be the D (6 bases). V was clipped by 4 bases and J by 2 bases, with 15 bases between them. Germline V gene data show CDR1 as GTSNPN and CDR2 as SVGIG (reference sequence). This CDR3 spans 14 amino acids. CDR3 sequence (DNA): TGTGCCTGGACCCTGGACAGCCATACCTACGAGCAGTACTTC. The encoded protein is CAWTLDSHTYEQYF.

Regarding this clone: A junction boundary mismatches the germline segment, possibly from a read error. V gene TRBV7-9 combines with J gene TRBJ2-2, with D unresolved. The germline V gene has CDR1 SEHNR and CDR2 FQNEAQ (reference sequence). The CDR3 consists of 12 residues. In nucleotides, the CDR3 is TGTTCCAGCAGCTTAGTGAGTGGGGAGCTGTTTTTT. Translation: CSSSLVSGELFF.

The gene calls are TRBV2 and TRBJ2-4; perhaps TRBD2 as D (5 bases). The germline V and J ends were trimmed by 2 bases and 7 bases, with 12 bases remaining between them. The germline gives CDR1 SNHLY, CDR2 FYNNEI. CDR3 size: 14 residues. The CDR3 coding sequence is TGTGCCAGCAGTGAAAGGAGGCCGAACAACATTCAGTACTTC. Protein: CASSERRPNNIQYF.

The chain combines TRBV7-2 with TRBJ1-2; 9 bases are shared with TRBD1. The germline V gene encodes CDR1 SGHTA and CDR2 FQGNSA. This CDR3 is built from 14 residues. After removal of 3 bases from V and 4 bases from J, the junction contained 3 bases not matched to a gene. The chain's CDR3 is CASSLDRGGYGYTF. The CDR3 DNA sequence: TGTGCCAGCAGCTTGGACAGGGGCGGCTATGGCTACACCTTC. The full variable domain, its missing parts supplied by reference TRBV7-2 and TRBJ1-2, is GAGVSQSPSNKVTEKGKDVELRCDPISGHTALYWYRQSLGQGLEFLIYFQGNSAPDKSGLPSDRFSAERTGGSVSTLTIQRTQQEDSAVYLCASSLDRGGYGYTFGSGTRLTVV.

The CDR3 protein is CASSDGSMSYEQYF. The CDR3 nucleotides are TGTGCCAGCAGCGACGGGAGTATGTCCTACGAGCAGTACTTC. This rearrangement joins TRBV5-6 to TRBJ2-7, with a tentative D call TRBD2 (6 bases). Trimming removed 4 bases from V and 1 base from J, with 12 bases in between. From germline, CDR1 is SGHDT and CDR2 YYEEEE. The CDR3 extends over 14 amino acids. The whole variable domain, remainder taken from reference TRBV5-6 and TRBJ2-7, is DAGVTQSPTHLIKTRGQQVTLRCSPKSGHDTVSWYQQALGQGPQFIFQYYEEEERQRGNFPDRFSGHQFPNYSSELNVNALLLGDSALYLCASSDGSMSYEQYFGPGTRLTVT.

V is TRBV5-1 and J is TRBJ1-4, with a tentative D call TRBD1 (5 bases). Germline CDR1 and CDR2: SGHRS and YFSETQ. The CDR3 has 16 amino acids. V lost 4 bases, J lost 7 bases, and 20 bases lay in between. CDR3 nucleotide sequence: TGCGCCAGCAGCCCCATGCCACAGGCTAGAGGTGAAAAACTGTTTTTT. Translated, it gives CASSPMPQARGEKLFF.

In its sample, this clone was seen a few times. The rearrangement joins TRBV2 to TRBJ2-3, with 9 bases fitting TRBD2. Germline V gene sequence: CDR1 SNHLY, CDR2 FYNNEI. The CDR3 is made up of 16 amino acids. The junction had 13 bases not matched to a gene; V was cut back by 10 bases and J by 2 bases. CDR3 amino acids: CAIHDREREDTDTQYF. DNA of the CDR3: TGTGCCATCCACGACCGGGAGCGGGAGGACACAGATACGCAGTATTTT. Combining the CDR3 with reference TRBV2 and TRBJ2-3 gives the whole variable domain EPEVTQTPSHQVTQMGQEVILRCVPISNHLYFYWYRQILGQKVEFLVSFYNNEISEKSEIFDDQFSVERPDGSNFTLKIRSTKLEDSAMYFCAIHDREREDTDTQYFGPGTRLTVL.

The sample holds one count of this clone. V and J are TRBV9 and TRBJ2-3, with 11 bases identical to TRBD2. The germline CDR1 and CDR2 sequences are SGDLS and YYNGEE. Germline trimming cut 2 bases from V and 5 bases from J; bases unmatched to any gene: 7. The CDR3 has 16 amino acids. The chain's CDR3 is CASSVIGGTSGDTQYF. The DNA for the CDR3 is TGTGCCAGCAGCGTGATCGGTGGGACTAGCGGAGATACGCAGTATTTT. Based on the CDR3 plus reference TRBV9 and TRBJ2-3, the full variable domain is DSGVTQTPKHLITATGQRVTLRCSPRSGDLSVYWYQQSLDQGLQFLIQYYNGEERAKGNILERFSAQQFPDLHSELNLSSLELGDSALYFCASSVIGGTSGDTQYFGPGTRLTVL.

The V gene is TRBV4-3, the J gene TRBJ2-1, with a possible D match to TRBD2 (5 bases). This CDR3 is built from 13 residues. With 3 bases removed from V and 6 bases from J, the gap between germline ends came to 9 bases. The germline V gene has CDR1 LGHNA and CDR2 YSLEER. The CDR3 nucleotides are TGCGCCAGCAGCCATCAAGAGGGCAATGAGCAGTTCTTC. Its translation is CASSHQEGNEQFF.

This chain joins TRBV10-3 and TRBJ2-5, with 9 bases fitting TRBD1. The CDR3 is 13 residues long. The V and J ends lost 4 bases and 5 bases, in that order; junction bases with no gene match: 2. Germline V lookup: CDR1 ENHRY, CDR2 SYGVKD. CDR3 coding DNA: TGTGCCATCAGTGCCACAGGGGGCGAGACCCAGTACTTC. This gives the protein CAISATGGETQYF.

The chain has TRBV9 and TRBJ2-3; 7 bases are a match to TRBD2. Trimming cost V 4 bases and J 2 bases; bases outside gene matches: 4. The CDR3 is 14 residues long. Germline V gene lookup returns CDR1 SGDLS and CDR2 YYNGEE. The CDR3 protein is CASSPRDYTDTQYF. The CDR3 DNA reads TGTGCCAGCAGCCCCCGGGACTACACAGATACGCAGTATTTT.

CDR3 coding DNA: TGCGCCAGCAGCCAAGATGCCCTCGGTGGTCAGCCCCAGCATTTT. Protein sequence: CASSQDALGGQPQHF. The rearrangement uses TRBV4-1 and TRBJ1-5; D unclear. Trimming shortened V by 0 bases and J by 6 bases, and 12 bases separated the two germline ends. This CDR3 region has 15 residues. The germline gives CDR1 MGHRA, CDR2 YSYEKL.

This sequence joins TRBV5-3 and TRBJ2-6, with 8 bases fitting TRBD1. TRBV5-3 is recorded as an ORF, its role being uncertain. The ends lost 4 bases at V and 5 bases at J; junction bases unmatched: 5. The CDR3 loop spans 15 amino acids. The CDR3 bases are TGTGCCAGAAGCCCCAGGGGGCGAAGGGCCAACGTCCTGACTTTC. It specifies CARSPRGRRANVLTF.

The V and J genes are TRBV6-1 and TRBJ1-2, with TRBD1 as a possible D gene (5 bases). Trimming took off 6 bases at V and 7 bases at J, with 12 bases between the two ends. This CDR3 has 12 residues. Germline values: CDR1 MNHNS, CDR2 SASEGT. The chain's CDR3 is CASSPRGVGYTF. CDR3 coding DNA: TGTGCCAGCAGCCCCCGGGGGGTTGGCTACACCTTC.